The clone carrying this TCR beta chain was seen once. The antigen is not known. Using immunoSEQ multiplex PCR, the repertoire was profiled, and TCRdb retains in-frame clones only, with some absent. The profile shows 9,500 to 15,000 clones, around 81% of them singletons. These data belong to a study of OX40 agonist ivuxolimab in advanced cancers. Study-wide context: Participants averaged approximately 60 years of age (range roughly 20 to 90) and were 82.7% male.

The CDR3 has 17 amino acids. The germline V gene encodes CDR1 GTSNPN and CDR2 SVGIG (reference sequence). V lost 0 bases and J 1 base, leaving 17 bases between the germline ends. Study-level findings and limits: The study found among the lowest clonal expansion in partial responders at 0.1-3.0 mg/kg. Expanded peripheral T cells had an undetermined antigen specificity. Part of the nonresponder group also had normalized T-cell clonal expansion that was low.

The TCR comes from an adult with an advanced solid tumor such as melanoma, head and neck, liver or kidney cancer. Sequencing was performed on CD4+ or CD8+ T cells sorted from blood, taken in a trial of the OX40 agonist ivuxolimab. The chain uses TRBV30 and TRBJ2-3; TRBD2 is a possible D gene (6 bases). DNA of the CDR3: TGTGCCTGGAGTGTACTGCATCTAGCGAGGGGCACAGATACGCAGTATTTT. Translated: CAWSVLHLARGTDTQYF.